The 14 T cell receptor beta chains below come from one sample, sequenced in a study of cytomegalovirus exposure and HLA in healthy donors. PCR involved 60 Vbeta and 13 Jbeta primers. Assay used: immunoSEQ multiplex PCR; TCRdb lists only in-frame clones, some missing. Of 95,000 or so clones in the sample, 81% were seen once. Sample: PBMCs. The receptor source for this set is a woman in her seventies in good health and CMV-seropositive.

The chain joins TRBV7-8 to TRBJ2-5; possible D gene TRBD2, 6 bases. The CDR3 sequence is 16 residues long. CDR1 and CDR2 from the germline V gene are SGHVS and FQNEAQ. Between the trimmed V and J ends, which lost 3 bases and 0 bases, there was a span of 14 bases. This CDR3 reads CASSFFSGPNQETQYF. CDR3 sequence (DNA): TGTGCCAGCAGCTTCTTTAGCGGCCCGAACCAAGAGACCCAGTACTTC.

The V and J genes are TRBV28 and TRBJ1-1, with D possibly TRBD1 on 5 matching bases. The CDR3 has 14 amino acids. Germline V gene sequence: CDR1 MDHEN, CDR2 SYDVKM. Trimming stripped 1 base from V and 1 base from J, with 7 bases between. CDR3 sequence: CASSLFGGNTEAFF. In DNA, the CDR3 is TGTGCCAGCAGTTTATTCGGGGGGAACACTGAAGCTTTCTTT. The full variable domain, in which reference TRBV28 and TRBJ1-1 provide the parts outside the CDR3, is DVKVTQSSRYLVKRTGEKVFLECVQDMDHENMFWYRQDPGLGLRLIYFSYDVKMKEKGDIPEGYSVSREKKERFSLILESASTNQTSMYLCASSLFGGNTEAFFGQGTRLTVV.

The V gene is TRBV7-9, the J gene TRBJ1-2; a possible D gene is TRBD1 (5 bases). Germline CDR1 is SEHNR and CDR2 is FQNEAQ (reference sequence). The CDR3 loop spans 14 amino acids. V was trimmed by 1 base and J by 5 bases, leaving 11 bases between them. For the CDR3, the DNA is TGTGCCAGCAGCTTAGACGAGCAGGGATATGGCTACACCTTC. It encodes CASSLDEQGYGYTF.

This clone was observed a few times. The chain has TRBV28 and TRBJ1-1, with a possible D match to TRBD1 (5 bases). Germline CDR1 reads MDHEN; CDR2 reads SYDVKM. This CDR3 is 15 amino acids long. V lost 5 bases and J 1 base, leaving 14 bases between the germline ends. CDR3 amino acids: CASSTPGVGNTEAFF. The CDR3 nucleotides read TGTGCCAGCAGTACCCCGGGGGTAGGGAACACTGAAGCTTTCTTT. Full variable domain (missing parts from reference TRBV28 and TRBJ1-1): DVKVTQSSRYLVKRTGEKVFLECVQDMDHENMFWYRQDPGLGLRLIYFSYDVKMKEKGDIPEGYSVSREKKERFSLILESASTNQTSMYLCASSTPGVGNTEAFFGQGTRLTVV.

This clone came up once. The chain uses TRBV30 and TRBJ2-7; 8 nucleotides agree with TRBD2. The junction had 11 bases not matched to a gene; V was cut back by 2 bases and J by 2 bases. This CDR3 is 16 amino acids long. In germline, CDR1 is GTSNPN, CDR2 SVGIG (reference sequence). This CDR3 is CAWSRGREGLAYEQYF. CDR3 DNA: TGTGCCTGGAGTCGTGGACGGGAGGGGTTGGCCTACGAGCAGTACTTC.

The V gene is TRBV28, the J gene TRBJ2-6; D might be TRBD2 (5 bases). Germline CDR1 is MDHEN and CDR2 is SYDVKM. The CDR3 consists of 18 residues. V dropped 3 bases and J dropped 0 bases, with 15 bases sitting between them. DNA of the CDR3: TGTGCCAGCAGTTTTGAGGGTGGAACTCCCTCTGGGGCCAACGTCCTGACTTTC. Translated: CASSFEGGTPSGANVLTF.

The chain has TRBV7-2 and TRBJ2-1; the match to TRBD1 covers 8 bases. This CDR3 spans 15 amino acids. J gave up 7 bases and V 4 bases, and 9 bases lay outside the gene matches. Germline V gives CDR1 SGHTA, CDR2 FQGNSA. CDR3 nucleotide sequence: TGTGCCAGCAGCTCCGCCGGGACAGGCTTTAATGAGCAGTTCTTC. Its translation is CASSSAGTGFNEQFF. Looking up the rest from reference TRBV7-2 and TRBJ2-1 gives the full variable domain: GAGVSQSPSNKVTEKGKDVELRCDPISGHTALYWYRQSLGQGLEFLIYFQGNSAPDKSGLPSDRFSAERTGGSVSTLTIQRTQQEDSAVYLCASSSAGTGFNEQFFGPGTRLTVL.

V is TRBV7-2 and J is TRBJ1-2; TRBD1 matches at 7 bases. Germline-derived CDR1 and CDR2 are SGHTA and FQGNSA. The CDR3 has 15 residues. Trimming at V came to 3 bases and at J to 3 bases, leaving 7 bases not matched to a gene. In nucleotides, the CDR3 is TGTGCCAGCAGCTTCTCGGGACAGTATTACTATGGCTACACCTTC. Protein product: CASSFSGQYYYGYTF.

The chain is built from TRBV6-1 and TRBJ2-7; TRBD2 matches 10 bases. The germline V gene has CDR1 MNHNS and CDR2 SASEGT. The ends lost 3 bases at V and 4 bases at J; junction bases unmatched: 9. This CDR3 spans 16 amino acids. CDR3 residues: CASSEAPSGSIYEQYF. In DNA, the CDR3 is TGTGCCAGCAGTGAGGCCCCTAGCGGGAGCATTTACGAGCAGTACTTC.

The count of this clone is one. This rearrangement joins TRBV28 to TRBJ2-1; TRBD2 is a possible D gene (5 bases). Trimming took off 6 bases at V and 9 bases at J, with 15 bases between the two ends. This CDR3 spans 13 amino acids. Germline V gene data show CDR1 as MDHEN and CDR2 as SYDVKM. For the CDR3, the DNA is TGTGCCAGCAGACCGACACTAGTGCCTGAGCAGTTCTTC. Amino acids: CASRPTLVPEQFF.

The chain is built from TRBV4-2 and TRBJ2-1; no definite D call. Trimming stripped 6 bases from V and 5 bases from J, with 11 bases between. Germline CDR1 reads LGHNA; CDR2 reads YNFKEQ. The CDR3 has 13 residues. The CDR3 nucleotides are TGTGCCAGCAGTTTCAACAGAAACAATGAGCAGTTCTTC. Its translation: CASSFNRNNEQFF.

The chain is built from TRBV5-6 and TRBJ1-5; a weak D match, TRBD1 (6 bases). With 0 bases removed from V and 3 bases from J, the gap between germline ends came to 13 bases. This CDR3 spans 16 amino acids. CDR1 is SGHDT and CDR2 is YYEEEE in the germline V gene. This CDR3 is CASSLVDRMVNQPQHF. The CDR3 DNA sequence: TGTGCCAGCAGCTTGGTAGACAGGATGGTCAATCAGCCCCAGCATTTT.

V and J are TRBV2 and TRBJ2-7; the D gene is possibly TRBD1 (5 bases). The germline gives CDR1 SNHLY, CDR2 FYNNEI. This CDR3 contains 15 residues. Trimming pared 2 bases from V and 4 bases from J, leaving 15 bases between. The CDR3 DNA follows: TGTGCCAGCAGTGAAACGACAGTGGGTAGGTACGAGCAGTACTTC. Its protein product is CASSETTVGRYEQYF.

This chain joins TRBV5-8 and TRBJ2-3; D is unclear. There are 16 residues in the CDR3. Germline CDR1 and CDR2: SGHTS and YDEGEE. The V and J ends lost 2 bases and 3 bases respectively, with 16 bases between them. CDR3 sequence reads: CASSFLSLRLTDTQYF. The CDR3 coding sequence is TGTGCCAGCAGCTTCCTCTCTCTCCGGTTAACAGATACGCAGTATTTT.